One sample yielded the 18 T cell receptor beta chains listed below, sequenced in a study of identical twins. TCRdb recomputed calls from the 5' RACE reads with MiXCR, one row per CDR3 protein. This sample yields approximately 230,000 distinct CDR3 sequences, of which approximately 7.1% are seen a single time; 13% to 15% belongs to the top ten. These sequences were also reported in another study, on T cells expressing NK-cell markers.

Sample: CD8+ T cells sorted from blood. The source is a woman between 18 and 29 years old in good health.

This clonotype has ten or more counts. In DNA form, the CDR3 reads TGTGCCATCAGTGACCCCGGGGGGATCTACAATGAGCAGTTCTTC. It specifies CAISDPGGIYNEQFF. The rearrangement links TRBV10-3 to TRBJ2-1; 7 bases are a match to TRBD2. Germline values: CDR1 ENHRY, CDR2 SYGVKD. The CDR3 sequence is 15 residues long. V shed 3 bases and J 3 bases; nucleotides not matched to a gene: 5.

The chain combines TRBV3-1 with TRBJ2-3; 9 nucleotides line up with TRBD2. V was clipped by 4 bases and J by 3 bases; unmatched bases: 17. This CDR3 is built from 19 residues. The germline V gene encodes CDR1 LGHDT and CDR2 YNNKEL (reference sequence). The DNA of the CDR3 is TGTGCCAGCAGCCCACCTCTTGGAGTAGCGGGAGTTCGAACAGATACGCAGTATTTT. Its protein is CASSPPLGVAGVRTDTQYF.

In this sample, this clonotype turned up many times. The J gene is TRBJ2-1, the V gene TRBV5-1; 8 positions agree with TRBD2. Trimming removed 4 bases from V and 7 bases from J; junction bases left unmatched: 10. CDR3 length: 15 residues. Germline assignment: CDR1 SGHRS and CDR2 YFSETQ. The CDR3 protein is CASSVSGLAGNEQFF. The CDR3 DNA reads TGCGCCAGCAGCGTAAGTGGACTAGCAGGAAATGAGCAGTTCTTC.

The chain couples TRBV19 to TRBJ2-7; D gene ambiguous. V lost 3 bases and J 2 bases, leaving 11 bases between the germline ends. Per the germline V gene, CDR1 is LNHDA and CDR2 is SQIVND (reference sequence). This CDR3 is 14 amino acids long. The CDR3 reads CASSISGGTYEQYF. DNA for the CDR3: TGTGCCAGTAGTATCTCAGGTGGAACCTACGAGCAGTACTTC.

This rearrangement joins TRBV11-2 to TRBJ1-1; 7 positions match TRBD1. This CDR3 is built from 15 residues. V shed 5 bases, J shed 4 bases, and the junction held 10 bases outside the gene matches. CDR1 SGHAT and CDR2 FQNNGV come from the germline V gene. The CDR3 here is CASSQPNRGSTEAFF. The CDR3 nucleotides are TGTGCCAGCAGCCAACCAAACAGGGGAAGCACTGAAGCTTTCTTT. Combining the CDR3 with reference TRBV11-2 and TRBJ1-1 gives the whole variable domain EAGVAQSPRYKIIEKRQSVAFWCNPISGHATLYWYQQILGQGPKLLIQFQNNGVVDDSQLPKDRFSAERLKGVDSTLKIQPAKLEDSAVYLCASSQPNRGSTEAFFGQGTRLTVV.

This clonotype was detected only a few times. The genes are TRBV7-9 and TRBJ1-1; TRBD1 might be the D (5 bases). This CDR3 comprises 14 residues. The germline gives CDR1 SEHNR, CDR2 FQNEAQ (reference sequence). Trimming removed 7 bases at V and 2 bases at J, with 14 bases between. The CDR3 protein is CASTPWDFNTEAFF. In DNA, the CDR3 is TGTGCCAGCACCCCATGGGACTTTAACACTGAAGCTTTCTTT.

This clonotype has a count of ten or more. The genes are TRBV9 and TRBJ2-2, with unresolved D. V lost 1 base, J lost 2 bases, and 0 bases lay in between. Germline CDR1 SGDLS, CDR2 YYNGEE. The CDR3 has 12 residues. This CDR3 is CASSVNTGELFF. In DNA, the CDR3 is TGTGCCAGCAGCGTAAACACCGGGGAGCTGTTTTTT.

The table lists this clonotype with many counts. The chain joins TRBV5-1 to TRBJ1-1; D might be TRBD1 (5 bases). Trimming took off 0 bases at V and 1 base at J, with 7 bases between the two ends. This CDR3 region has 14 residues. The germline V gene has CDR1 SGHRS and CDR2 YFSETQ. For the CDR3, the DNA is TGCGCCAGCAGCTTGGACAGGCCGAACACTGAAGCTTTCTTT. Translated: CASSLDRPNTEAFF.

This clonotype was recorded a few times. V usage is TRBV6-1 and J usage is TRBJ1-3, with D unresolved. Trimming removed 1 base from V and 8 bases from J, with 9 bases in between. The CDR3 spans 13 residues. The germline CDR1 and CDR2 sequences are MNHNS and SASEGT. The CDR3 reads CASSEGVWDTIYF. Written as DNA, the CDR3 is TGTGCCAGCAGTGAAGGTGTGTGGGACACCATATATTTT.

The rearrangement links TRBV2 to TRBJ2-2, with D tentatively TRBD1 (8 bases). The CDR3 is 15 residues long. Germline CDR1 is SNHLY and CDR2 is FYNNEI. Trimming pared 6 bases from V and 7 bases from J, leaving 18 bases between. CDR3 in DNA: TGTGCCAGCAGGGCACAGGGGGGGGAGTACGGGGAGCTGTTTTTT. The encoded protein is CASRAQGGEYGELFF.

This clonotype was picked up many times. The CDR3 reads CSVESPGNEQFF. The DNA of the CDR3 is TGCAGCGTTGAATCGCCGGGGAATGAGCAGTTCTTC. The chain couples TRBV29-1 to TRBJ2-1, with D perhaps TRBD2 (5 bases). This CDR3 has 12 amino acids. V was clipped by 2 bases and J by 7 bases, with 9 bases between them. Germline CDR1 and CDR2: SQVTM and ANQGSEA.

The gene calls are TRBV28 and TRBJ1-6; possibly TRBD1 for D (6 bases). Germline CDR1 is MDHEN and CDR2 is SYDVKM. The CDR3 length is 14 residues. V gave up 2 bases and J gave up 7 bases, with 9 bases separating them. The DNA of the CDR3 is TGTGCCAGCAGTTTAGCAGGGGTAAATTCACCCCTCCACTTT. It is translated as CASSLAGVNSPLHF.

At least ten counts were recorded for this clonotype. The CDR3 coding sequence is TGTGCCAGCAGTTTCGCCGGTGCCTACGAGCAGTACTTC. Amino acid sequence: CASSFAGAYEQYF. The rearrangement uses TRBV12-3 or TRBV12-4 and TRBJ2-7, with D hard to call. V was trimmed by 3 bases and J by 2 bases, leaving 8 bases between them. This CDR3 comprises 13 residues.

The sample holds many counts of this clonotype. V usage is TRBV4-1 and J usage is TRBJ2-3, with D perhaps being TRBD1 or TRBD2 (6 bases each). The V and J ends lost 0 bases and 11 bases respectively, with 21 bases between them. This CDR3 has 16 residues. Germline CDR1 reads MGHRA; CDR2 reads YSYEKL. The CDR3: CASSQDRAGTSLLQYF. The CDR3 coding sequence is TGCGCCAGCAGCCAAGACCGGGCGGGGACATCGCTTTTGCAGTATTTT.

At least ten counts were recorded for this clonotype. CDR3 in amino acids: CASSPSTSEAFF. The CDR3 DNA reads TGTGCCAGCTCACCGTCGACAAGTGAAGCTTTCTTT. The chain is built from TRBV18 and TRBJ1-1; no clear D gene. CDR3 size: 12 residues. With 3 bases removed from V and 7 bases from J, the gap between germline ends came to 9 bases. CDR1 and CDR2 from the germline V gene are KGHSH and LQKENI.

This clonotype was counted a few times. V and J are TRBV2 and TRBJ2-1; 10 bases line up with TRBD2. Losses at the gene ends were 11 bases for V and 7 bases for J; bases not matched to a gene: 11. CDR3 length equals 14 residues. Germline lookup yields CDR1 SNHLY and CDR2 FYNNEI. In DNA form, the CDR3 reads TGTGCCGTAAAACCGGGACTAGCGCCGAATGAGCAGTTCTTC. It specifies CAVKPGLAPNEQFF.

This clonotype occurred many times. The chain recombines TRBV12-3 or TRBV12-4 with TRBJ1-1; D remains ambiguous. The CDR3 runs to 13 residues. Trimming pared 3 bases from V and 5 bases from J, leaving 10 bases between. The CDR3 region is CASSLAGITEAFF. The CDR3 DNA reads TGTGCCAGCAGTTTGGCCGGGATTACTGAAGCTTTCTTT.

This clonotype was seen more than once but under ten times. The chain combines TRBV4-2 with TRBJ2-7, with 11 bases aligning to TRBD2. This CDR3 region has 16 residues. CDR1 is LGHNA and CDR2 is YNFKEQ in the germline V gene. With V trimmed by 4 bases and J by 2 bases, 7 bases remained unmatched. CDR3 nucleotide sequence: TGTGCCAGCAGCCCGTTTGCTAGCGGGGGGACCTACGAGCAGTACTTC. Its protein is CASSPFASGGTYEQYF.